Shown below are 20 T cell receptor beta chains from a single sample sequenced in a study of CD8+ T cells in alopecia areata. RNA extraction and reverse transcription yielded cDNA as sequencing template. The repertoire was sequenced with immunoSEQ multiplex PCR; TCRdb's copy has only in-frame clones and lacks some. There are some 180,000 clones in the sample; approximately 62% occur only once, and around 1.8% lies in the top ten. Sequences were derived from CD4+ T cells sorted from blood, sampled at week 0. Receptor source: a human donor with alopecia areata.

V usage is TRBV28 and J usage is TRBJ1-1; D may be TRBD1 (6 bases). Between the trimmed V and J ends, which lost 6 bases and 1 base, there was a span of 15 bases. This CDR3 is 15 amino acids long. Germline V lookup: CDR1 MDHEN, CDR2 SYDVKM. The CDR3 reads CASSTGFWKNTEAFF. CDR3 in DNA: TGTGCCAGCAGCACAGGGTTTTGGAAGAACACTGAAGCTTTCTTT.

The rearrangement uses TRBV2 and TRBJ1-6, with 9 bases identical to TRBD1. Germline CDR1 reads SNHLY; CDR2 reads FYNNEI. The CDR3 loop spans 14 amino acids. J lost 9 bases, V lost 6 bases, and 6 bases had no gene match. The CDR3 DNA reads TGTGCCAGCAGAGAACAGGGGGCGCGTTCACCCCTCCACTTT. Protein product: CASREQGARSPLHF.

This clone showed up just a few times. CDR3 coding DNA: TGTGCCAGCAGTGCCCGGGACAGGGGAATAGATACGCAGTATTTT. Its translation: CASSARDRGIDTQYF. This chain joins TRBV6-1 and TRBJ2-3, with 10 bases aligning to TRBD1. The length of the CDR3 is 15 residues. From germline, CDR1 is MNHNS and CDR2 SASEGT. Losses at the gene ends were 4 bases for V and 5 bases for J; bases not matched to a gene: 6.

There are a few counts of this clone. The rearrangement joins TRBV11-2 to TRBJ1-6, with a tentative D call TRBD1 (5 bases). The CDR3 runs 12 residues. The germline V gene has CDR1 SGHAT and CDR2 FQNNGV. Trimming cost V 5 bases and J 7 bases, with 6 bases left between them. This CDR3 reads CASSQGNSPLHF. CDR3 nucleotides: TGTGCCAGCAGCCAGGGAAATTCACCCCTCCACTTT. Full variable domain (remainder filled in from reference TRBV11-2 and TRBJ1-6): EAGVAQSPRYKIIEKRQSVAFWCNPISGHATLYWYQQILGQGPKLLIQFQNNGVVDDSQLPKDRFSAERLKGVDSTLKIQPAKLEDSAVYLCASSQGNSPLHFGNGTRLTVT.

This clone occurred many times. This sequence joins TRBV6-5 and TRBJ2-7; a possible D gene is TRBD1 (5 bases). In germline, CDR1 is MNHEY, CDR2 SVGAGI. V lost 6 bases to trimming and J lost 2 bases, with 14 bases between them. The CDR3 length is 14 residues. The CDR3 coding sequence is TGTGCCAGCAGACCTCCCGGACAAGCCTACGAGCAGTACTTC. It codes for CASRPPGQAYEQYF.

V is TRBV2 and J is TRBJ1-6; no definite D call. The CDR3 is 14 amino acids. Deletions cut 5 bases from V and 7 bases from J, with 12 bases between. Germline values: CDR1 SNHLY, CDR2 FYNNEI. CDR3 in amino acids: CASSTSSLNSPLHF. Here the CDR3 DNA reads TGTGCCAGCAGTACCTCGTCCCTGAATTCACCCCTCCACTTT.

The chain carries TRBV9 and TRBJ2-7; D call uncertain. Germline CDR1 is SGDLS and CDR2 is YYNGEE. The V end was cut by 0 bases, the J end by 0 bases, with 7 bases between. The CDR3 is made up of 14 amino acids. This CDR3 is CASSVGSSSYEQYF. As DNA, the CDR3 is TGTGCCAGCAGCGTAGGATCTAGCTCCTACGAGCAGTACTTC.

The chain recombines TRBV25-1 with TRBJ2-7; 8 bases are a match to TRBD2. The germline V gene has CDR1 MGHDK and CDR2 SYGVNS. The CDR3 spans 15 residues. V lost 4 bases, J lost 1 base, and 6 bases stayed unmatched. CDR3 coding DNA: TGTGCCAGCAGTGGGCCCGGGAGGGCTTCCTACGAGCAGTACTTC. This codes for CASSGPGRASYEQYF.

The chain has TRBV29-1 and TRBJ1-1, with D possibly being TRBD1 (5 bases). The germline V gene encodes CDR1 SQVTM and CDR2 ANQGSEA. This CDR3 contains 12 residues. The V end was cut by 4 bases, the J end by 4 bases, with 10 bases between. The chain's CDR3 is CSVAGFGTEAFF. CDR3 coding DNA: TGCAGCGTTGCAGGGTTTGGCACTGAAGCTTTCTTT.

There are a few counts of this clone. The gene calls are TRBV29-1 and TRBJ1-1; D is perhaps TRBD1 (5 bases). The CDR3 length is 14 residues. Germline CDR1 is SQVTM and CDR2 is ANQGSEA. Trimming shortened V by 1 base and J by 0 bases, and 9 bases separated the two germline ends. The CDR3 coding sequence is TGCAGCGTTGAAGGGGAGGGGATGAACACTGAAGCTTTCTTT. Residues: CSVEGEGMNTEAFF. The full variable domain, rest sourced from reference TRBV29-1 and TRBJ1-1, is SAVISQKPSRDICQRGTSLTIQCQVDSQVTMMFWYRQQPGQSLTLIATANQGSEATYESGFVIDKFPISRPNLTFSTLTVSNMSPEDSSIYLCSVEGEGMNTEAFFGQGTRLTVV.

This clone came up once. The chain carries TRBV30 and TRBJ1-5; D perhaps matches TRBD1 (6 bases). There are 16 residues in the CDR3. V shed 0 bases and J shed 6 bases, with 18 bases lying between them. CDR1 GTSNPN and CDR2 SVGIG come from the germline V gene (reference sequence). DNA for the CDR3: TGTGCCTGGAGTGTAGGGAAAGTGGGGGGCTCTCAGCCCCAGCATTTT. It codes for CAWSVGKVGGSQPQHF.

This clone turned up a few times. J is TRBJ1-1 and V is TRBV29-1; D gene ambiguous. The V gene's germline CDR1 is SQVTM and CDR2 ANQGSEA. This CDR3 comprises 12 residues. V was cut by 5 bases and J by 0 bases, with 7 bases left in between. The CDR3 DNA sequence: TGCAGCGTTTGGCATCTGAACACTGAAGCTTTCTTT. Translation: CSVWHLNTEAFF.

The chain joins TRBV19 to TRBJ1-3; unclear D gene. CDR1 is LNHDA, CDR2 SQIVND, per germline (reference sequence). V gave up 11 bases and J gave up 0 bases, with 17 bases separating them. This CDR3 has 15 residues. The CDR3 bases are TGTGCCTCCTCGGACCGAGCGAGCTCTGGAAACACCATATATTTT. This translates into CASSDRASSGNTIYF.

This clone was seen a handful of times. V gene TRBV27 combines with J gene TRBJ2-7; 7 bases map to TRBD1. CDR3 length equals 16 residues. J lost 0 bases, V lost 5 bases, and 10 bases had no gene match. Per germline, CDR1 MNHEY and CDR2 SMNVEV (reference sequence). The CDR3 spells CASSTRDSPSSYEQYF. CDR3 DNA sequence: TGTGCCAGCAGTACTCGGGACAGCCCATCCTCCTACGAGCAGTACTTC.

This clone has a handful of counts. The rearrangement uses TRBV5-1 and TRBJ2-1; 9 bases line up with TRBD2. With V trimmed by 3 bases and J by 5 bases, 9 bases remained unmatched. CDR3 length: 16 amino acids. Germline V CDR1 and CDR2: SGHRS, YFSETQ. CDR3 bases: TGCGCCAGCAGCTGGGTAGCGGGGGCTAACAACAATGAGCAGTTCTTC. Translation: CASSWVAGANNNEQFF.

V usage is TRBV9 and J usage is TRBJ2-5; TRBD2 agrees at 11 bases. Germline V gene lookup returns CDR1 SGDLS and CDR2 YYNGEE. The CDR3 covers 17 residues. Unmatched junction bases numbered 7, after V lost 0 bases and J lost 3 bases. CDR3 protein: CASSVDLAGGVEETQYF. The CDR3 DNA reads TGTGCCAGCAGCGTAGACCTAGCGGGGGGAGTTGAAGAGACCCAGTACTTC.

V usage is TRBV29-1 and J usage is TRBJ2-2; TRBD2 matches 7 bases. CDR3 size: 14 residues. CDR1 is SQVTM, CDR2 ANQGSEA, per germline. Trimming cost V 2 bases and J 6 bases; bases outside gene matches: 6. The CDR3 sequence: CSVEQPGRAGELFF. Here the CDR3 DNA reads TGCAGCGTTGAACAGCCGGGGAGGGCCGGGGAGCTGTTTTTT.

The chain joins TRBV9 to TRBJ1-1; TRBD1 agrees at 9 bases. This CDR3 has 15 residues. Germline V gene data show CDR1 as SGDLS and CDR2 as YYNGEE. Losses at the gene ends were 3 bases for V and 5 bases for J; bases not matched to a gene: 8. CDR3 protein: CASSAQGAGWTEAFF. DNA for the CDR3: TGTGCCAGCAGCGCACAGGGGGCAGGCTGGACTGAAGCTTTCTTT.

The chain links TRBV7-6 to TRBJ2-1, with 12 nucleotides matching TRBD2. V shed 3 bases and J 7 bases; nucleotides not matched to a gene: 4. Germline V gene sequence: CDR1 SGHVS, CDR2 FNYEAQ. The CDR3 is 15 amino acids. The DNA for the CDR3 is TGTGCCAGCAGCTTCGGACTAGCGGGGCCTAATGAGCAGTTCTTC. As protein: CASSFGLAGPNEQFF.

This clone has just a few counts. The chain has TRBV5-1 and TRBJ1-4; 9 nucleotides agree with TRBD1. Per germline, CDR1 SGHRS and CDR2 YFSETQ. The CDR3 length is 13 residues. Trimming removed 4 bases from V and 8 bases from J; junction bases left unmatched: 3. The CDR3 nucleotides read TGCGCCAGCAGCCTACAGGGGGCCGAAAAACTGTTTTTT. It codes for CASSLQGAEKLFF.